These 19 T cell receptor beta chains were all obtained from the same sample, sequenced in a study of T cells in Graves' hyperthyroidism and ophthalmopathy. Researchers amplified the TCR beta CDR3 regions from RNA transcripts. First-round RT-PCR with HTBI primers amplified the TCR CDR3 region. Via MiXCR, TCRdb re-called the multiplex PCR reads, giving one row per CDR3 protein. The table shows 250,000 to 400,000 distinct CDR3 sequences, with roughly an eighth occurring only once. Sequencing was done on a sample of blood. Receptor source: a woman aged 40 to 50 with Graves' ophthalmopathy.

This clonotype was seen at least ten times. The chain combines TRBV28 with TRBJ2-2, with a possible D match to TRBD1 (6 bases). The CDR3 contains 17 residues. Trimming removed 5 bases from V and 0 bases from J, with 16 bases in between. Germline values: CDR1 MDHEN, CDR2 SYDVKM. CDR3 sequence: CASSRDTIWSNTGELFF. The DNA for the CDR3 is TGTGCCAGCAGTCGGGACACCATTTGGTCGAACACCGGGGAGCTGTTTTTT.

In its sample, this clonotype was seen many times. V gene TRBV2 combines with J gene TRBJ1-2; TRBD1 is a possible D gene (5 bases). This CDR3 contains 12 residues. Trimming shortened V by 3 bases and J by 8 bases, and 10 bases separated the two germline ends. The germline gives CDR1 SNHLY, CDR2 FYNNEI. In DNA, the CDR3 is TGTGCCAGCAGTGACCCCGGGGACGGCTACACCTTC. Protein: CASSDPGDGYTF.

There are many counts of this clonotype. The chain is built from TRBV28 and TRBJ1-4, with TRBD1 matching 8 bases. With V trimmed by 1 base and J by 1 base, 2 bases remained unmatched. CDR3 size: 16 residues. Germline CDR1 reads MDHEN; CDR2 reads SYDVKM. CDR3 DNA: TGTGCCAGCAGTTTATCAGGGGGCGAAACTAATGAAAAACTGTTTTTT. This codes for CASSLSGGETNEKLFF. The whole variable domain, filled in from reference TRBV28 and TRBJ1-4, reads DVKVTQSSRYLVKRTGEKVFLECVQDMDHENMFWYRQDPGLGLRLIYFSYDVKMKEKGDIPEGYSVSREKKERFSLILESASTNQTSMYLCASSLSGGETNEKLFFGSGTQLSVL.

The genes are TRBV6-1 and TRBJ2-3, with TRBD2 matching over 8 bases. V shed 7 bases, J shed 1 base, and the junction held 10 bases outside the gene matches. The CDR3 spans 16 residues. Per the germline V gene, CDR1 is MNHNS and CDR2 is SASEGT. The CDR3 protein is CASTPLRRGGTDTQYF. The CDR3 DNA follows: TGTGCCAGCACCCCTCTTCGGCGGGGGGGCACAGATACGCAGTATTTT.

This clonotype was found many times. This sequence joins TRBV12-3 or TRBV12-4 and TRBJ1-4; the D is unclear. The ends were cut back, 6 bases at V and 5 bases at J, with 7 bases in the middle. The CDR3 is 12 amino acids. The CDR3 DNA reads TGTGCCAGCAGCTTCACCAATGAAAAACTGTTTTTT. As protein: CASSFTNEKLFF.

This sequence joins TRBV11-2 and TRBJ1-6; 9 nucleotides align to TRBD1. CDR3 size: 15 residues. V shed 3 bases, J shed 6 bases, and the junction held 3 bases outside the gene matches. Germline V gene data show CDR1 as SGHAT and CDR2 as FQNNGV. CDR3 bases: TGTGCCAGCAGCTTCCGGGACAGGGTTAATTCACCCCTCCACTTT. It specifies CASSFRDRVNSPLHF. The whole variable domain, filled in from reference TRBV11-2 and TRBJ1-6, reads EAGVAQSPRYKIIEKRQSVAFWCNPISGHATLYWYQQILGQGPKLLIQFQNNGVVDDSQLPKDRFSAERLKGVDSTLKIQPAKLEDSAVYLCASSFRDRVNSPLHFGNGTRLTVT.

Ten or more counts support this clonotype. The chain combines TRBV5-1 with TRBJ2-3, with D perhaps TRBD1 or TRBD2 (5 bases each). V was trimmed by 5 bases and J by 2 bases, leaving 9 bases between them. CDR1 SGHRS and CDR2 YFSETQ come from the germline V gene. The CDR3 contains 13 residues. CDR3 DNA: TGCGCCAGCAGGCCAGGGACCACAGATACGCAGTATTTT. Its translation: CASRPGTTDTQYF.

This clonotype was counted only a few times. V gene TRBV28 combines with J gene TRBJ2-1; D remains ambiguous. The V gene's germline CDR1 is MDHEN and CDR2 SYDVKM. The V and J ends lost 8 bases and 12 bases respectively, with 11 bases between them. The CDR3 sequence is 10 residues long. The CDR3 DNA reads as TGTGCCAGCGGACCCTTGGGGCAGTTCTTC. This translates into CASGPLGQFF.

This clonotype was observed many times. This chain connects TRBV7-2 to TRBJ2-1, with D perhaps being TRBD1 or TRBD2 (5 bases each). V dropped 1 base and J dropped 6 bases, with 16 bases sitting between them. Germline assignment: CDR1 SGHTA and CDR2 FQGNSA. CDR3 size: 16 residues. Here the CDR3 reads CASSLVARDPLNEQFF. For the CDR3, the DNA is TGTGCCAGCAGCTTAGTGGCCAGGGACCCTCTCAATGAGCAGTTCTTC. The entire variable domain, with the rest obtained from reference TRBV7-2 and TRBJ2-1, is as follows: GAGVSQSPSNKVTEKGKDVELRCDPISGHTALYWYRQSLGQGLEFLIYFQGNSAPDKSGLPSDRFSAERTGGSVSTLTIQRTQQEDSAVYLCASSLVARDPLNEQFFGPGTRLTVL.

V usage is TRBV3-1 and J usage is TRBJ2-5; 11 nucleotides align to TRBD2. There are 19 residues in the CDR3. With 3 bases clipped from V and 4 bases from J, the junction kept 16 bases outside the gene matches. CDR1 is LGHDT and CDR2 is YNNKEL in the germline V gene (reference sequence). The CDR3 protein is CASSHGKIFSGRAVETQYF. The CDR3 DNA follows: TGTGCCAGCAGCCACGGCAAAATCTTTAGCGGGAGGGCCGTAGAGACCCAGTACTTC.

This clonotype was detected many times. V is TRBV11-2 and J is TRBJ2-7; possibly TRBD1 for D (6 bases). CDR1 SGHAT and CDR2 FQNNGV come from the germline V gene. Deletions cut 1 base from V and 5 bases from J, with 15 bases between. The CDR3 consists of 15 residues. The DNA for the CDR3 is TGTGCCAGCAGCTTAGTTGACAGGATAATGAACGAGCAGTACTTC. It codes for CASSLVDRIMNEQYF.

This clonotype was recorded at least ten times. The rearrangement uses TRBV6-5 and TRBJ1-1; D gene unclear. The CDR3 length is 12 residues. V was shortened by 2 bases and J by 6 bases, with 7 bases between the two germline ends. Germline V gene sequence: CDR1 MNHEY, CDR2 SVGAGI. DNA of the CDR3: TGTGCCAGCAGTTACCGGATACCTGAAGCTTTCTTT. It is translated as CASSYRIPEAFF.

DNA of the CDR3: TGCGCCAGCAGCTCTGAAACGGCGCTAGCACATGGCTACACCTTC. Protein: CASSSETALAHGYTF. V usage is TRBV5-1 and J usage is TRBJ1-2; D uncertain. CDR3 length: 15 residues. CDR1 is SGHRS and CDR2 is YFSETQ in the germline V gene. V was trimmed by 3 bases and J by 6 bases, leaving 18 bases between them.

This clonotype was detected a few times. The J gene is TRBJ2-2, the V gene TRBV28; unclear D gene. This CDR3 comprises 15 residues. Germline values: CDR1 MDHEN, CDR2 SYDVKM. V was pared by 2 bases and J by 4 bases, with 11 bases between. The CDR3 loop reads CASSLLLTLTGELFF. In nucleotides, the CDR3 is TGTGCCAGCAGTTTACTCCTAACCCTCACCGGGGAGCTGTTTTTT.

This clonotype was counted at least ten times. This rearrangement joins TRBV15 to TRBJ1-1; 7 positions match TRBD1. This CDR3 has 15 residues. Trimming at V came to 0 bases and at J to 11 bases, leaving 12 bases not matched to a gene. Germline-derived CDR1 and CDR2 are LNHNV and YYDKDF (reference sequence). The DNA for the CDR3 is TGTGCCACCAGCAGAGATGGGGGCCGACAGGGACCGGCTTTCTTT. Protein product: CATSRDGGRQGPAFF.

This clonotype was seen many times. CDR3 protein: CASSGMEGWTGLISPLHF. In DNA, the CDR3 is TGTGCCAGCAGTGGAATGGAGGGTTGGACAGGGCTTATCTCACCCCTCCACTTT. The genes are TRBV6-1 and TRBJ1-6; 8 nucleotides agree with TRBD1. The CDR3 is 18 residues long. Germline CDR1 MNHNS, CDR2 SASEGT. The V gene end was trimmed by 4 bases and the J gene end by 10 bases; junction bases not matched to a gene: 18.

Many counts were recorded for this clonotype. The chain combines TRBV9 with TRBJ2-3; 9 nucleotides line up with TRBD2. J gave up 2 bases and V 4 bases, and 5 bases lay outside the gene matches. Per germline, CDR1 SGDLS and CDR2 YYNGEE. This CDR3 is 15 amino acids long. The CDR3 nucleotides read TGTGCCAGCAGCCCCCTAGCGGGGACCACAGATACGCAGTATTTT. It yields the protein CASSPLAGTTDTQYF.

This clonotype showed up many times. The chain uses TRBV2 and TRBJ2-3; the match to TRBD2 covers 7 bases. Trimming at V came to 7 bases and at J to 5 bases, leaving 3 bases not matched to a gene. The germline gives CDR1 SNHLY, CDR2 FYNNEI. The CDR3 has 12 residues. The CDR3 loop reads CASTRGVDTQYF. The CDR3, as DNA: TGTGCCAGCACCCGGGGGGTAGATACGCAGTATTTT.

This clonotype showed up many times. The chain is built from TRBV20-1 and TRBJ2-1; a possible D gene is TRBD2 (5 bases). V was cut by 4 bases and J by 9 bases, with 16 bases left in between. This CDR3 has 13 residues. Germline V gene sequence: CDR1 DFQATT, CDR2 SNEGSKA (reference sequence). CDR3 sequence reads: CSATWTAVAEQFF. The CDR3 nucleotides are TGCAGTGCTACATGGACTGCCGTGGCTGAGCAGTTCTTC.